The rows below give T cell receptor beta chains drawn from one sample of a study of blood T cell repertoires in COVID-19. Generated by immunoSEQ multiplex PCR, the TCRdb table keeps only in-frame clones and is missing some. The sample lists 200,000 to 250,000 clones; about 84% were seen once. What was sequenced was peripheral blood. The receptors stem from a human donor in a cohort sampled during active COVID-19. Both conserved end residues are part of each CDR3. A D gene is named only where the DNA matches it firmly.

J gene: TRBJ1-3
V gene: TRBV7-7
D gene: .
CDR3 protein: CASSQDSGNTIYF

J gene: TRBJ2-5
V gene: TRBV9
D gene: .
CDR3 protein: CASSALLVGETQYF

J gene: TRBJ2-7
V gene: TRBV27
D gene: .
CDR3 protein: CASSLGPGLSYEQYF

J gene: TRBJ2-1
V gene: TRBV4-3
D gene: .
CDR3 protein: CASSRSSAYNEQFF

J gene: TRBJ2-1
V gene: TRBV14
D gene: TRBD2
CDR3 protein: CASSLSGGASYNEQFF

J gene: TRBJ1-1
V gene: TRBV7-9
D gene: .
CDR3 protein: CASSVGLRDTEAFF

J gene: TRBJ1-4
V gene: TRBV18
D gene: .
CDR3 protein: CASSPISLPTNEKLFF

J gene: TRBJ2-1
V gene: TRBV19
D gene: .
CDR3 protein: CASRGWRGLNNEQFF

J gene: TRBJ2-2
V gene: TRBV7-9
D gene: .
CDR3 protein: CASSLVGGARPGELFF

J gene: TRBJ1-2
V gene: TRBV25-1
D gene: TRBD1
CDR3 protein: CASSGGQGTGYTF

J gene: TRBJ2-1
V gene: TRBV11-2
D gene: TRBD2
CDR3 protein: CASSRLAGGSSYNEQFF

J gene: TRBJ1-2
V gene: TRBV7-9
D gene: TRBD1
CDR3 protein: CASSFFRDRPSYGYTF

J gene: TRBJ2-3
V gene: TRBV5-1
D gene: TRBD1
CDR3 protein: CASSKESGGDTQYF

J gene: TRBJ1-4
V gene: TRBV20-1
D gene: .
CDR3 protein: CSASIGQGEKLFF

J gene: TRBJ2-5
V gene: TRBV28
D gene: TRBD2
CDR3 protein: CASSREGLQETQYF

J gene: TRBJ2-1
V gene: TRBV2
D gene: .
CDR3 protein: CASSENGAGAGFNEQFF

J gene: TRBJ1-5
V gene: TRBV30
D gene: .
CDR3 protein: CAWSAGGNQPQHF

J gene: TRBJ1-3
V gene: TRBV18
D gene: .
CDR3 protein: CASSPEGTGNTIYF

J gene: TRBJ1-6
V gene: TRBV5-1
D gene: .
CDR3 protein: CASSYGNNNSPLHF

J gene: TRBJ1-5
V gene: TRBV19
D gene: TRBD1
CDR3 protein: CASSTGQGPTQPQHF

J gene: TRBJ2-3
V gene: TRBV28
D gene: .
CDR3 protein: CASSLVGRVNTQYF

J gene: TRBJ2-7
V gene: TRBV18
D gene: .
CDR3 protein: CASSLGRPPYEQYF

J gene: TRBJ1-1
V gene: TRBV28
D gene: .
CDR3 protein: CASSLTGTLGTEAFF

J gene: TRBJ2-2
V gene: TRBV5-1
D gene: .
CDR3 protein: CASSPRGLSTGELFF

J gene: TRBJ1-2
V gene: TRBV7-6
D gene: .
CDR3 protein: CASSSHPRGGLDYGYTF

J gene: TRBJ1-4
V gene: TRBV2
D gene: TRBD1
CDR3 protein: CASRGQGGEKLFF

J gene: TRBJ1-4
V gene: TRBV6-5
D gene: TRBD1
CDR3 protein: CASSYHRGTLNEKLFF

J gene: TRBJ1-3
V gene: TRBV5-1
D gene: TRBD1
CDR3 protein: CASSSPAGQGGRNTIYF

J gene: TRBJ2-1
V gene: TRBV5-8
D gene: .
CDR3 protein: CASSFTLSRDEQFF

J gene: TRBJ2-7
V gene: TRBV5-1
D gene: .
CDR3 protein: CASSSSGTLLSYEQYF

J gene: TRBJ1-2
V gene: TRBV21-1
D gene: .
CDR3 protein: CASGGGGYTF

J gene: TRBJ1-5
V gene: TRBV28
D gene: .
CDR3 protein: CASRPRWSVYQPQHF

J gene: TRBJ2-1
V gene: TRBV18
D gene: .
CDR3 protein: CASSPKTFNRDNEQFF

J gene: TRBJ2-7
V gene: TRBV5-1
D gene: TRBD1
CDR3 protein: CASSIDRELSEQYF

J gene: TRBJ2-7
V gene: TRBV6-5
D gene: .
CDR3 protein: CASSVYEQYF

J gene: TRBJ2-5
V gene: TRBV5-1
D gene: .
CDR3 protein: CASSPVTGRSRETQYF

J gene: TRBJ2-1
V gene: TRBV5-5
D gene: .
CDR3 protein: CASSFPGDHEQFF

J gene: TRBJ2-1
V gene: TRBV5-4
D gene: .
CDR3 protein: CASSPNPGSSYNEQFF

J gene: TRBJ1-5
V gene: TRBV5-6
D gene: .
CDR3 protein: CASSSLLSNQPQHF

J gene: TRBJ2-7
V gene: TRBV7-2
D gene: .
CDR3 protein: CASSSTIARDSLYEQYF

J gene: TRBJ1-2
V gene: TRBV6-5
D gene: .
CDR3 protein: CASGPYGGGYYGYTF

J gene: TRBJ2-2
V gene: TRBV6-5
D gene: .
CDR3 protein: CASSYSPSSYGELFF

J gene: TRBJ2-7
V gene: TRBV7-2
D gene: TRBD1
CDR3 protein: CASSLDKDRGNEQYF

J gene: TRBJ2-7
V gene: TRBV14
D gene: TRBD1
CDR3 protein: CASSQVADRAYEQYF

J gene: TRBJ2-1
V gene: TRBV6-4
D gene: TRBD2
CDR3 protein: CASSRTSGGMNEQFF

J gene: TRBJ1-2
V gene: TRBV6-1
D gene: .
CDR3 protein: CASSEGAVGDYGYTF

J gene: TRBJ2-5
V gene: TRBV24-1
D gene: .
CDR3 protein: CATSDLYAGTQYF

J gene: TRBJ1-5
V gene: TRBV6-2/TRBV6-3
D gene: TRBD1
CDR3 protein: CASSYATGSSWPQHF

J gene: TRBJ1-1
V gene: TRBV3-1/TRBV3-2
D gene: .
CDR3 protein: CASSLLIGNTEAFF